Below, one T cell receptor (beta chain) is given with its context. Its antigen is undetermined. The source of the sample is a study of beta chain features in type 1 diabetes. General observations from the study: Over-representation of high TCR-expressing cells was a possible consequence of cDNA sequencing. For Type 1 diabetes patients, all four CD4+ subsets carried TCRB CDR3s that were moderately but significantly shorter.

Germline lookup yields CDR1 SGHRS and CDR2 YFSETQ. This CDR3 comprises 14 residues. Trimming took 4 bases from V and 4 from J, leaving 11 bases between them. One heparinised blood draw averaging around 100 mL was given by each donor. The study reverse transcribed the entire isolated RNA, so it sequenced expressed TCRB transcripts. Only in-frame clones appear in the TCRdb table, and some are missing; sequencing was by immunoSEQ multiplex PCR. The sample gives 330,000 or so clones, over 10% of which show up once; 0.0095% to 0.012% is in the top ten. V is TRBV5-1 and J is TRBJ2-2; maybe TRBD2 (6 bases). This TCR came from a woman aged 18-35 years with type 1 diabetes. Material: naive CD4+ T cells from blood. DNA of the CDR3: TGCGCCAGCAGCCCTGGAGGGGTCACCGGGGAGCTGTTTTTT. It yields the protein CASSPGGVTGELFF.